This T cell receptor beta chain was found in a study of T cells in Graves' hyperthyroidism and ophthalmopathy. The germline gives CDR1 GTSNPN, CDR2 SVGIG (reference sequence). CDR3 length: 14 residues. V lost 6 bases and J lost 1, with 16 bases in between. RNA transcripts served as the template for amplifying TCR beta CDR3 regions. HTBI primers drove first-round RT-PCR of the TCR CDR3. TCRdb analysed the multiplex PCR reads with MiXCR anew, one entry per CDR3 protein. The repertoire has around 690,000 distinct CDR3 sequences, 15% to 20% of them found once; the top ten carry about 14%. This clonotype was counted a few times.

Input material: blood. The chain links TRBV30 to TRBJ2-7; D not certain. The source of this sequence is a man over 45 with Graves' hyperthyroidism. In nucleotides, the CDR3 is TGTGCCTGTCAAAAGAGTGTCGAATCCTACGAGCAGTACTTC. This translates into CACQKSVESYEQYF.